A single sample is the source of the 8 T cell receptor beta chains below, sequenced in a study of response to subunit inactivated influenza vaccine. TCRdb fed the RT-PCR reads into MiXCR, producing one record per CDR3 protein. The sample consists of a few hundred thousand distinct CDR3 sequences, around 15% of them appearing once. The sequencing here drew on PBMCs from blood, taken 12 days after vaccination. The origin of the receptors is a man aged 45 to 65 who received an inactivated influenza vaccine.

This clonotype showed up just a few times. This chain joins TRBV5-1 and TRBJ1-1, with D possibly matching TRBD1 (5 bases). Germline CDR1 and CDR2: SGHRS and YFSETQ. The CDR3 loop spans 14 amino acids. V was pared by 4 bases and J by 1 base, with 11 bases between. Here the CDR3 reads CASSGGLKNTEAFF. The CDR3 nucleotides are TGCGCCAGCAGCGGGGGTCTAAAGAACACTGAAGCTTTCTTT.

V gene TRBV12-3 or TRBV12-4 combines with J gene TRBJ1-2; TRBD1 is a possible D gene (6 bases). The CDR3 length is 13 residues. V was trimmed by 3 bases and J by 6 bases, leaving 11 bases between them. The CDR3: CASSFYRVDGYTF. The CDR3 coding sequence is TGTGCCAGCAGTTTCTACAGGGTGGATGGCTACACCTTC.

This chain uses TRBV29-1 with TRBJ2-3; 7 nucleotides agree with TRBD1. The CDR3 covers 16 residues. With V trimmed by 3 bases and J by 6 bases, 15 bases remained unmatched. In germline, CDR1 is SQVTM, CDR2 ANQGSEA. CDR3 coding DNA: TGCAGCGTTGACCGTTCAGGGGGAGTGAGTGTGGATACGCAGTATTTT. Its translation is CSVDRSGGVSVDTQYF.

This chain connects TRBV12-3 or TRBV12-4 to TRBJ2-3; 11 positions match TRBD2. V was clipped by 7 bases and J by 5 bases; unmatched bases: 5. The CDR3 extends over 14 amino acids. CDR3 sequence: CASTTGTSGDTQYF. The DNA of the CDR3 is TGTGCCAGCACCACCGGGACTAGCGGAGATACGCAGTATTTT.

V usage is TRBV4-1 and J usage is TRBJ1-3; D perhaps matches TRBD1 (5 bases). The germline gives CDR1 MGHRA, CDR2 YSYEKL. CDR3 length equals 15 residues. Trimming removed 5 bases from V and 5 bases from J, with 16 bases in between. The CDR3: CASSSPGTARNTIYF. In nucleotides, the CDR3 is TGCGCCAGCAGCTCACCTGGGACGGCGAGAAACACCATATATTTT.

This clonotype was observed at least ten times. The chain links TRBV10-3 to TRBJ1-5, with a weak D call TRBD1 (6 bases). The CDR3 totals 13 residues. CDR1 and CDR2 (germline): ENHRY, SYGVKD. The germline V and J ends were trimmed by 5 bases and 9 bases, with 14 bases remaining between them. CDR3: CAISRTDEGPQHF. The CDR3 region has the DNA TGTGCCATCAGTCGGACAGACGAGGGGCCCCAGCATTTT.

Only a few counts were recorded for this clonotype. The rearrangement uses TRBV11-2 and TRBJ2-3; 12 positions match TRBD2. J gave up 1 base and V 4 bases, and 12 bases lay outside the gene matches. The germline CDR1 and CDR2 sequences are SGHAT and FQNNGV. The length of the CDR3 is 19 residues. The CDR3 coding sequence is TGTGCCAGCAGCTACACCGCGGCTAGCGGGGGGGCCGGCACAGATACGCAGTATTTT. Protein: CASSYTAASGGAGTDTQYF.

In its sample, this clonotype was seen a few times. J is TRBJ2-6 and V is TRBV28; D not resolved. The V gene lost 1 base and the J gene lost 0 bases, with 19 bases spanning the gap. The CDR3 runs 20 residues. Germline loops: CDR1 MDHEN, CDR2 SYDVKM. The CDR3 sequence: CASSLLGWQAPYSGANVLTF. CDR3 sequence (DNA): TGTGCCAGCAGTTTATTGGGTTGGCAGGCCCCCTACTCTGGGGCCAACGTCCTGACTTTC.